Listed below are T cell receptor beta chains from one sample, sequenced in a study of blood T cell repertoires in COVID-19. Sequencing was performed with immunoSEQ multiplex PCR; in TCRdb, only in-frame clones are kept and a portion is missing. Of about 290,000 clones in the sample, 85% are singletons; the top ten hold around 4%. Sequenced sample: peripheral blood. Every receptor here comes from a woman aged 50 to 65 with active or convalescent COVID-19. CDR3s include the opening cysteine and the closing phenylalanine or tryptophan. A D gene is named only where the DNA matches it firmly. Some rows mark clone size as missing; the rest say once, few, many or name a class of expanded clone.

cdr3_nt cdr3_aa j_call v_call cdr3_length d_call clone_size
TGTGCCAGCAGCTTAGCACTGTTGGGGGGAGGGGAGACCCAGTACTTC CASSLALLGGGETQYF TRBJ2-5 TRBV7-9 16 TRBD2 .
TGCGCCAGCAGCTTGGGCGGGATACCGTCGGATGAAAAACTGTTTTTT CASSLGGIPSDEKLFF TRBJ1-4 TRBV5-1 16 . .
TGTGCCAGCTCACAAAATGAAGGGACAGGGGGATCACCCCTCCACTTT CASSQNEGTGGSPLHF TRBJ1-6 TRBV18 16 TRBD1 .
TGCGCCAGCAGCTTGGAGCCTGCCAGCGGGAACACAGATACGCAGTATTTT CASSLEPASGNTDTQYF TRBJ2-3 TRBV5-1 17 TRBD2 .
TGTGCCAGCAGTTACTCGGTGCGTGAGCAGTACTTC CASSYSVREQYF TRBJ2-7 TRBV6-2/TRBV6-3 12 . once
TGCGCCAGCAGCACTAGCCGCTTACTAGCGGAAGGGGATACGCAGTATTTT CASSTSRLLAEGDTQYF TRBJ2-3 TRBV5-1 17 TRBD2 .
TGTGCCAGCAGCCACTACGGGACAGACTATGGCTACACCTTC CASSHYGTDYGYTF TRBJ1-2 TRBV14 14 TRBD1 .
TGTGCCAGCAGTACGGGGATGATGAACACTGAAGCTTTCTTT CASSTGMMNTEAFF TRBJ1-1 TRBV6-5 14 . .
TGCGCCAGCAGCGGGGGACAGGGGTTAAGCTCCTACGAGCAGTACTTC CASSGGQGLSSYEQYF TRBJ2-7 TRBV5-1 16 TRBD1 .
TGCGCCAGCAGCTCTTCCTCCCTGAGCTCCTATAATTCACCCCTCCACTTT CASSSSSLSSYNSPLHF TRBJ1-6 TRBV5-1 17 . .
TGTGCCAGCAGTTACTCTTGGACAGGGGCCTACGAGCAGTACTTC CASSYSWTGAYEQYF TRBJ2-7 TRBV6-5 15 TRBD1 .
TGTGCCAGCAGTTACTCCCGGACACTGACCGGGGAGCTGTTTTTT CASSYSRTLTGELFF TRBJ2-2 TRBV6-5 15 . .
TGTGCCAGCAGCTTGGGGCAGATAATGAACACTGAAGCTTTCTTT CASSLGQIMNTEAFF TRBJ1-1 TRBV7-8 15 . .
TGTGCCAGCAGCCTCACTAGCGGCTGGGGAGAGACCCAGTACTTC CASSLTSGWGETQYF TRBJ2-5 TRBV14 15 TRBD2 .
TGTGCCAGCAGCTTAGTATTCCCCCCTAGCGAGCAGTACTTC CASSLVFPPSEQYF TRBJ2-7 TRBV7-2 14 . .
TGTGCCAGCACCGACAGGGGTCACTATGGCTACACCTTC CASTDRGHYGYTF TRBJ1-2 TRBV28 13 TRBD1 .
TGCGCCAGCAGCTTGGAGCCGGACACTGAAGCTTTCTTT CASSLEPDTEAFF TRBJ1-1 TRBV5-1 13 . .
TGTGCCAGCTCAGCGGCAGGGGTGAACACTGAAGCTTTCTTT CASSAAGVNTEAFF TRBJ1-1 TRBV18 14 . .
TGTGCCTGTAAGCATAGCGGGAGGGCTAGCACAGATACGCAGTATTTT CACKHSGRASTDTQYF TRBJ2-3 TRBV30 16 TRBD2 .
TGTGCCAGTAGTATGTCCCGCTATGGCTACACCTTC CASSMSRYGYTF TRBJ1-2 TRBV19 12 . .
TGCAGCGTCGGGGGGACGGGAAACACTGAAGCTTTCTTT CSVGGTGNTEAFF TRBJ1-1 TRBV29-1 13 . .
TGTGCCAGTAGCGGACTAGCGGGAGATATCACAGATACGCAGTATTTT CASSGLAGDITDTQYF TRBJ2-3 TRBV19 16 TRBD2 .
TGTGCCAGCTCACCGTACGAGGGTGAAAAACTGTTTTTT CASSPYEGEKLFF TRBJ1-4 TRBV18 13 . .
TGTGCCAGCAGCTCGCGGGGTTGGAGTAATTCACCCCTCCACTTT CASSSRGWSNSPLHF TRBJ1-6 TRBV5-6 15 . .
TGTGCCAGCAGTTCCGCGGGAGGGCCCTACGAGCAGTACTTC CASSSAGGPYEQYF TRBJ2-7 TRBV27 14 TRBD2 .
TGTGCCAGCAGTTTATGGGGGCCCCTAGCGGGAGGGCGGGGGGCCAACGTCCTGACTTTC CASSLWGPLAGGRGANVLTF TRBJ2-6 TRBV27 20 TRBD2 .
TGTGCCAGCAGGGGACCGGGACAGAACACTGAAGCTTTCTTT CASRGPGQNTEAFF TRBJ1-1 TRBV7-9 14 . few
TGCGCCAGCAGCTTGGAAGGCGGGCTCACTGAAGCTTTCTTT CASSLEGGLTEAFF TRBJ1-1 TRBV5-1 14 . .
TGTGCCATCAGTGGGACTTTGTGGGCAACTAATGAAAAACTGTTTTTT CAISGTLWATNEKLFF TRBJ1-4 TRBV10-3 16 . .
TGTGCCAGCAGTGATCCAGCGGGAGCAGCTGAGCAGTTCTTC CASSDPAGAAEQFF TRBJ2-1 TRBV2 14 TRBD2 .
TGTGCCAGCAGGGGACAGGTATATGGCTACACCTTC CASRGQVYGYTF TRBJ1-2 TRBV28 12 TRBD1 once
TGTGCCAGCAGCCCTGGGACTAGTAGCACCGGGGAGCTGTTTTTT CASSPGTSSTGELFF TRBJ2-2 TRBV5-4 15 TRBD2 .
TGTGCCAGCATAGGACAGACAAACGGGGACACTGAAGCTTTCTTT CASIGQTNGDTEAFF TRBJ1-1 TRBV27 15 . .
TGTGCCAGTAGCCAGGACAGGGTAACTGAAGCTTTCTTT CASSQDRVTEAFF TRBJ1-1 TRBV19 13 TRBD1 .
TGTGCCAGCAGCTTAATCCCAGGCATGAACACTGAAGCTTTCTTT CASSLIPGMNTEAFF TRBJ1-1 TRBV7-8 15 . .
TGCGCCAGCACCTCCGGGCTAGCGGATTACAATGAGCAGTTCTTC CASTSGLADYNEQFF TRBJ2-1 TRBV5-1 15 TRBD2 .
TGTGCCAGCAGCCACCGGGCGGGGGAGGGGGCAGATACGCAGTATTTT CASSHRAGEGADTQYF TRBJ2-3 TRBV2 16 . .
TGTGCCAGCATCACAGGGGCCCCTTTGAACACTGAAGCTTTCTTT CASITGAPLNTEAFF TRBJ1-1 TRBV6-4 15 TRBD1 .
TGTGCCTGGAGTGACGGACAGGGGCTCCAAGAGACCCAGTACTTC CAWSDGQGLQETQYF TRBJ2-5 TRBV30 15 TRBD1 .
TGTGCCAGCAGTTTCGGGGGGGGCACAGATACGCAGTATTTT CASSFGGGTDTQYF TRBJ2-3 TRBV7-9 14 TRBD2 .